Following are 27 T cell receptor beta chains from one sample sequenced in a study of cytotoxic CD8 clonotypes in ibrutinib-treated CLL. Generated by immunoSEQ multiplex PCR, the TCRdb table keeps only in-frame clones and is missing some. The sample has approximately 150,000 clones; approximately 90% are singletons. The source material was PBMCs, sampled at disease progression, from a patient treated with ibrutinib. The receptors come from a human donor with chronic lymphocytic leukemia.

The V and J genes are TRBV6-6 and TRBJ2-1; D is possibly TRBD2 (6 bases). In germline, CDR1 is MNHNY, CDR2 SVGAGI (reference sequence). The V end lost 8 bases, the J end lost 2 bases, and 13 bases lay between the germline ends. The CDR3 is 14 residues long. CDR3 amino acids: CASPSGTPYNEQFF. The CDR3 region has the DNA TGTGCCAGCCCATCCGGGACTCCCTACAATGAGCAGTTCTTC.

The chain carries TRBV7-2 and TRBJ2-2; D not resolved. Germline loops: CDR1 SGHTA, CDR2 FQGNSA. The CDR3 has 14 amino acids. Trimming removed 5 bases at V and 3 bases at J, with 10 bases between. CDR3 DNA sequence: TGTGCCAGCAGCCCACAACGGGACACCGGGGAGCTGTTTTTT. Its protein is CASSPQRDTGELFF. The full variable domain, rest sourced from reference TRBV7-2 and TRBJ2-2, is GAGVSQSPSNKVTEKGKDVELRCDPISGHTALYWYRQSLGQGLEFLIYFQGNSAPDKSGLPSDRFSAERTGGSVSTLTIQRTQQEDSAVYLCASSPQRDTGELFFGEGSRLTVL.

The chain carries TRBV7-3 and TRBJ2-1, with 13 bases that match TRBD2. This CDR3 is 14 amino acids long. In germline, CDR1 is SGHTA, CDR2 FQGTGA. V shed 8 bases, J shed 8 bases, and the junction held 6 bases outside the gene matches. Here the CDR3 reads CASGLAGVRDEQFF. The CDR3 DNA follows: TGTGCCAGCGGACTAGCGGGAGTTCGCGATGAGCAGTTCTTC.

The chain links TRBV6-1 to TRBJ2-5; the match to TRBD2 covers 7 bases. This CDR3 region has 12 residues. Germline CDR1 MNHNS, CDR2 SASEGT. The CDR3 sequence: CAEGGPGETQYF. CDR3 coding DNA: TGTGCGGAGGGAGGGCCGGGAGAGACCCAGTACTTC.

This chain connects TRBV9 to TRBJ2-2; tentatively, D is TRBD1 (6 bases). The length of the CDR3 is 15 residues. V was shortened by 3 bases and J by 7 bases, with 16 bases between the two germline ends. CDR1 and CDR2 (germline): SGDLS, YYNGEE. The chain's CDR3 is CASSAGTPPYGELFF. The DNA for the CDR3 is TGTGCCAGCAGCGCTGGGACACCTCCTTACGGGGAGCTGTTTTTT.

The chain has TRBV6-5 and TRBJ1-2; the D gene is possibly TRBD1 (5 bases). This CDR3 is 14 amino acids long. Trimming stripped 0 bases from V and 5 bases from J, with 10 bases between. CDR1 and CDR2 (germline): MNHEY, SVGAGI. CDR3 in amino acids: CASSYSVGGYGYTF. The CDR3 nucleotides are TGTGCCAGCAGTTACTCAGTCGGGGGGTATGGCTACACCTTC.

This clone has a single count. This chain connects TRBV5-4 to TRBJ1-1, with D unclear. The germline gives CDR1 SGHNT, CDR2 YYREEE (reference sequence). The CDR3 has 13 amino acids. Trimming cost V 0 bases and J 10 bases, with 13 bases left between them. The CDR3 spells CASSLDGVLVAFF. Written as DNA, the CDR3 is TGTGCCAGCAGCTTGGACGGGGTTCTTGTAGCTTTCTTT.

The V gene is TRBV20-1, the J gene TRBJ1-1; no clear D. This CDR3 comprises 11 residues. The V and J ends lost 7 bases and 6 bases respectively, with 12 bases between them. Germline CDR1 reads DFQATT; CDR2 reads SNEGSKA (reference sequence). CDR3 bases: TGCAGTGGGCGAAAAAGTTCTGAAGCTTTCTTT. Its protein is CSGRKSSEAFF.

The chain joins TRBV25-1 to TRBJ2-1; 8 positions agree with TRBD1. Germline CDR1 reads MGHDK; CDR2 reads SYGVNS. This CDR3 is built from 15 residues. The V gene end was trimmed by 2 bases and the J gene end by 8 bases; junction bases not matched to a gene: 8. In DNA, the CDR3 is TGTGCCAGCAGTGAAACTAGGACAGGGTACGATGAGCAGTTCTTC. Translated: CASSETRTGYDEQFF.

J is TRBJ1-2 and V is TRBV9; a possible D gene is TRBD1 (6 bases). CDR3 length: 17 amino acids. The ends were cut back, 3 bases at V and 3 bases at J, with 21 bases in the middle. From germline, CDR1 is SGDLS and CDR2 YYNGEE. The CDR3 DNA follows: TGTGCCAGCAGCGCCGGACAGTTTGGGGTAAACTACTATGGCTACACCTTC. This sequence encodes CASSAGQFGVNYYGYTF.

Here the CDR3 reads CASSRRDIYGYTF. CDR3 coding DNA: TGTGCCAGTAGTCGTCGGGACATCTATGGCTACACCTTC. The J gene is TRBJ1-2, the V gene TRBV19; D might be TRBD1 (6 bases). This CDR3 has 13 residues. With 5 bases removed from V and 4 bases from J, the gap between germline ends came to 11 bases. CDR1 and CDR2 (germline): LNHDA, SQIVND (reference sequence).

This rearrangement joins TRBV27 to TRBJ2-5, with 9 bases aligning to TRBD1. There are 13 residues in the CDR3. The V and J ends lost 5 bases and 7 bases, in that order; junction bases with no gene match: 5. Germline V gives CDR1 MNHEY, CDR2 SMNVEV (reference sequence). The CDR3 sequence: CASSPRQGGTQYF. CDR3 coding DNA: TGTGCCAGCAGTCCCCGACAGGGGGGGACCCAGTACTTC.

The V and J genes are TRBV18 and TRBJ1-2; TRBD1 is a possible D gene (5 bases). Between the trimmed V and J ends, which lost 4 bases and 8 bases, there was a span of 14 bases. Germline assignment: CDR1 KGHSH and CDR2 LQKENI. The CDR3 extends over 13 amino acids. The CDR3 protein is CASSLGAAGGYTF. The CDR3 nucleotides are TGTGCCAGCTCACTCGGGGCCGCAGGAGGCTACACCTTC. The full variable domain, completed using reference TRBV18 and TRBJ1-2, is NAGVMQNPRHLVRRRGQEARLRCSPMKGHSHVYWYRQLPEEGLKFMVYLQKENIIDESGMPKERFSAEFPKEGPSILRIQQVVRGDSAAYFCASSLGAAGGYTFGSGTRLTVV.

The rearrangement links TRBV6-1 to TRBJ1-3; D perhaps matches TRBD1 (5 bases). The germline gives CDR1 MNHNS, CDR2 SASEGT. V lost 11 bases and J 3 bases, leaving 17 bases between the germline ends. The CDR3 has 14 amino acids. The CDR3 bases are TGTGCCGCGCGACCACAGGTATTTGGAAACACCATATATTTT. Amino acid sequence: CAARPQVFGNTIYF.

Only a few counts were recorded for this clone. The rearrangement joins TRBV10-1 to TRBJ1-2; 7 bases are a match to TRBD1. Germline CDR1 and CDR2: WNHNN and SYGVQD (reference sequence). V dropped 6 bases and J dropped 7; count of bases not matched to a gene: 8. This CDR3 is built from 13 residues. CDR3 bases: TGCGCCAGCAGCCCGGACAGGAACAGTGGCTACACCTTC. It yields the protein CASSPDRNSGYTF.

This clone occurred once. The chain uses TRBV27 and TRBJ2-5; 9 nucleotides line up with TRBD2. In germline, CDR1 is MNHEY, CDR2 SMNVEV (reference sequence). Trimming took 5 bases from V and 0 from J; bases not matched to a gene: 10. CDR3 length equals 17 residues. The CDR3 reads CASSGGGLARNQETQYF. The CDR3 DNA reads TGTGCCAGCAGTGGGGGAGGACTAGCGAGAAACCAAGAGACCCAGTACTTC.

The table lists this clone with a few counts. The J gene is TRBJ2-1, the V gene TRBV4-3; maybe TRBD2 (6 bases). The V gene's germline CDR1 is LGHNA and CDR2 YSLEER. The CDR3 length is 15 residues. Deletions cut 1 base from V and 7 bases from J, with 14 bases between. This chain's CDR3 is CASSQVSGPENEQFF. Written as DNA, the CDR3 is TGCGCCAGCAGCCAAGTTAGCGGACCCGAGAATGAGCAGTTCTTC.

The chain has TRBV6-4 and TRBJ1-1; D gene uncertain. The ends were cut back, 6 bases at V and 2 bases at J, with 19 bases in the middle. The CDR3 length is 16 residues. The V gene's germline CDR1 is MRHNA and CDR2 SNTAGT. CDR3 in DNA: TGTGCCAGCAGACCCGACGGTTTGGGCGCTAACACTGAAGCTTTCTTT. Residues: CASRPDGLGANTEAFF.

The rearrangement uses TRBV19 and TRBJ1-1; D ambiguous. Germline CDR1 is LNHDA and CDR2 is SQIVND (reference sequence). This CDR3 is built from 13 residues. Trimming left V 9 bases short and J 4 bases short, with 15 bases between. CDR3 amino acids: CASRVSRITEAFF. The CDR3 DNA follows: TGTGCCAGCCGAGTAAGTCGGATCACTGAAGCTTTCTTT.

This clone was detected a few times. The J gene is TRBJ2-7, the V gene TRBV28, with 9 bases identical to TRBD1. The CDR3 has 15 amino acids. Germline lookup yields CDR1 MDHEN and CDR2 SYDVKM. V lost 9 bases to trimming and J lost 6 bases; unmatched junction nucleotides: 15. The CDR3 coding sequence is TGTGCCAGTTACGGTCCCGGGACAGGGTTCGCCGAGCAGTACTTC. This translates into CASYGPGTGFAEQYF.

The chain is built from TRBV5-8 and TRBJ2-7; 11 nucleotides line up with TRBD2. CDR3 length: 17 amino acids. Germline CDR1 reads SGHTS; CDR2 reads YDEGEE. The V segment lost 0 bases and the J segment 3 bases; nucleotides outside the gene matches: 8. Written as DNA, the CDR3 is TGTGCCAGCAGCTTGGCCCTAGCGGGAGGACGGGGCTACGAGCAGTACTTC. Translation: CASSLALAGGRGYEQYF.

The V call is TRBV7-3, the J call TRBJ1-5; no definite D call. The germline V gene encodes CDR1 SGHTA and CDR2 FQGTGA. CDR3 size: 14 residues. Trimming left V 2 bases short and J 2 bases short, with 7 bases between. CDR3 loop: CASSLGPGNQPQHF. The CDR3 DNA follows: TGTGCCAGCAGCTTAGGGCCAGGCAATCAGCCCCAGCATTTT.

The chain couples TRBV10-3 to TRBJ1-4; D not resolved. Germline CDR1 ENHRY, CDR2 SYGVKD. The CDR3 consists of 13 residues. V was clipped by 3 bases and J by 3 bases, with 5 bases between them. Here the CDR3 reads CAISDGSNEKLFF. Here the CDR3 DNA reads TGTGCCATCAGTGACGGATCTAATGAAAAACTGTTTTTT.

The gene calls are TRBV21-1 and TRBJ2-7; the table's D call TRBD2 went unverified against the DNA. TRBV21-1 counts as a pseudogene. This CDR3 has 14 residues. The CDR3 nucleotides are TGTGCCAGCAGCCATGTCGGGGGATCTGACGAGCAGTACTTC. It translates to CASSHVGGSDEQYF.

This clone has just a few counts. The chain recombines TRBV5-1 with TRBJ1-3; D is unresolved. CDR1 is SGHRS and CDR2 is YFSETQ in the germline V gene. This CDR3 is 15 amino acids long. The V and J ends lost 0 bases and 8 bases respectively, with 15 bases between them. CDR3 region: CASSLGLGGSDTIYF. The CDR3 bases are TGCGCCAGCAGCTTGGGTCTGGGAGGGAGCGACACCATATATTTT. Complete variable domain (other parts from reference TRBV5-1 and TRBJ1-3): KAGVTQTPRYLIKTRGQQVTLSCSPISGHRSVSWYQQTPGQGLQFLFEYFSETQRNKGNFPGRFSGRQFSNSRSEMNVSTLELGDSALYLCASSLGLGGSDTIYFGEGSWLTVV.

A single count supports this clone. V usage is TRBV7-9 and J usage is TRBJ2-7, with 12 bases matching TRBD1. Trimming removed 5 bases from V and 5 bases from J; junction bases left unmatched: 16. Per the germline V gene, CDR1 is SEHNR and CDR2 is FQNEAQ (reference sequence). The CDR3 is 18 amino acids. This CDR3 is CASSPSGTGGGWKNEQYF. Here the CDR3 DNA reads TGTGCCAGCAGCCCGAGCGGGACAGGGGGCGGTTGGAAAAACGAGCAGTACTTC.

The CDR3 loop reads CASSRTGQGNGELFF. The CDR3 coding sequence is TGTGCCAGCAGTCGCACAGGACAGGGGAACGGGGAGCTGTTTTTT. This chain connects TRBV6-5 to TRBJ2-2; 9 bases are shared with TRBD1. This CDR3 spans 15 amino acids. Germline V gives CDR1 MNHEY, CDR2 SVGAGI. V lost 5 bases and J lost 7; bases outside the gene matches: 8.